The next 21 T cell receptor beta chains were all read from a single sample in a study of cytomegalovirus exposure and HLA in healthy donors. Vbeta (60) and Jbeta (13) primers were used in the PCR. Sequencing was performed with immunoSEQ multiplex PCR; in TCRdb, only in-frame clones are kept and a portion is missing. The profile shows about 130,000 clones, approximately 75% of them singletons. The sample taken for sequencing was PBMCs. Receptor source: a woman aged 50 to 60 in good health and CMV-seronegative.

The chain combines TRBV11-2 with TRBJ1-1, with D possibly being TRBD1 (5 bases). With 8 bases removed from V and 11 bases from J, the gap between germline ends came to 30 bases. From germline, CDR1 is SGHAT and CDR2 FQNNGV. The CDR3 spans 16 residues. The CDR3 nucleotides read TGTGCCAGCCAGTGGATTAAGGGACCGCACGCGGAGGGGGCTTTCTTT. As protein: CASQWIKGPHAEGAFF. Together with reference TRBV11-2 and TRBJ1-1, the CDR3 gives the full variable domain: EAGVAQSPRYKIIEKRQSVAFWCNPISGHATLYWYQQILGQGPKLLIQFQNNGVVDDSQLPKDRFSAERLKGVDSTLKIQPAKLEDSAVYLCASQWIKGPHAEGAFFGQGTRLTVV.

The chain uses TRBV11-2 and TRBJ2-3; D unresolved. The CDR3 spans 12 residues. Germline CDR1 SGHAT, CDR2 FQNNGV. V was clipped by 5 bases and J by 2 bases, with 5 bases between them. The CDR3 DNA reads as TGTGCCAGCAGCCTATACACAGATACGCAGTATTTT. This codes for CASSLYTDTQYF. Full variable domain (remainder filled in from reference TRBV11-2 and TRBJ2-3): EAGVAQSPRYKIIEKRQSVAFWCNPISGHATLYWYQQILGQGPKLLIQFQNNGVVDDSQLPKDRFSAERLKGVDSTLKIQPAKLEDSAVYLCASSLYTDTQYFGPGTRLTVL.

V is TRBV6-5 and J is TRBJ1-1; D possibly corresponds to TRBD1 (6 bases). The V and J ends lost 6 bases and 1 base respectively, with 9 bases between them. This CDR3 is built from 13 residues. Germline V gives CDR1 MNHEY, CDR2 SVGAGI. CDR3 in amino acids: CASRRGTNTEAFF. Written as DNA, the CDR3 is TGTGCCAGCAGGAGGGGGACGAACACTGAAGCTTTCTTT.

The rearrangement uses TRBV15 and TRBJ1-5; 8 nucleotides match TRBD1. CDR1 and CDR2 (germline): LNHNV, YYDKDF (reference sequence). The trim removed 1 base at V and 6 bases at J, leaving 5 bases unmatched. The length of the CDR3 is 15 residues. CDR3 DNA: TGTGCCACCAGCAGAGTTCAGGGGGCTGTTCAGCCCCAGCATTTT. Its translation is CATSRVQGAVQPQHF.

This clone has just a few counts. The V gene is TRBV6-5, the J gene TRBJ1-1; D ambiguous. The CDR3 has 14 amino acids. Germline lookup yields CDR1 MNHEY and CDR2 SVGAGI. The V end was cut by 5 bases, the J end by 3 bases, with 13 bases between. The DNA for the CDR3 is TGTGCCAGCAGTCCCCATTCCCTATACACTGAAGCTTTCTTT. It specifies CASSPHSLYTEAFF.

This clone was seen only once. The J gene is TRBJ1-1, the V gene TRBV19; tentative D call: TRBD1 (5 bases). The CDR3 consists of 14 residues. Germline values: CDR1 LNHDA, CDR2 SQIVND (reference sequence). V dropped 7 bases and J dropped 0 bases, with 12 bases sitting between them. The CDR3 region has the DNA TGTGCCAGTACCCGGCGGGGCGTGAACACTGAAGCTTTCTTT. Protein product: CASTRRGVNTEAFF.

CDR3 sequence reads: CASTRTSGRDLYNEQFF. Here the CDR3 DNA reads TGTGCCAGTACTCGGACTAGCGGGAGGGACCTCTACAATGAGCAGTTCTTC. The chain couples TRBV19 to TRBJ2-1; TRBD2 agrees at 15 bases. J lost 3 bases, V lost 7 bases, and 7 bases had no gene match. The CDR3 is 17 amino acids. Per the germline V gene, CDR1 is LNHDA and CDR2 is SQIVND (reference sequence).

The J gene is TRBJ2-5, the V gene TRBV7-2; 13 nucleotides match TRBD2. This CDR3 contains 17 residues. J lost 4 bases, V lost 1 base, and 6 bases had no gene match. Germline V gene lookup returns CDR1 SGHTA and CDR2 FQGNSA. The CDR3 protein is CASSLGAGLAGVETQYF. CDR3 in DNA: TGTGCCAGCAGCTTAGGGGCTGGACTAGCGGGAGTAGAGACCCAGTACTTC.

The chain couples TRBV29-1 to TRBJ2-2; 8 bases line up with TRBD1. After removal of 7 bases from V and 7 bases from J, the junction contained 5 bases not matched to a gene. The CDR3 is made up of 12 amino acids. Germline V gives CDR1 SQVTM, CDR2 ANQGSEA. The CDR3 DNA is TGCAGCGGACAGGGGTGGAACGGGGAGCTGTTTTTT. This sequence encodes CSGQGWNGELFF.

As for this clone: Other DNA sequences within the sample encode an identical CDR3. The CDR3 nucleotides are TGTGCCAGCAGTTCCCTAACTAGTCAAGCGAGAGATTCAGATACGCAGTATTTT. Amino acid sequence: CASSSLTSQARDSDTQYF. The V and J genes are TRBV28 and TRBJ2-3; D might be TRBD2 (5 bases). Trimming removed 4 bases at V and 4 bases at J, with 24 bases between. CDR3 length: 18 amino acids. Germline-derived CDR1 and CDR2 are MDHEN and SYDVKM.

The CDR3 nucleotides read TGTGCCAGCAGTGAGTCGCTCCAAGCCGGGGAAAAACTGTTTTTT. Translating it yields CASSESLQAGEKLFF. This chain uses TRBV6-1 with TRBJ1-4; D unclear. Trimming stripped 3 bases from V and 8 bases from J, with 16 bases between. The CDR3 loop spans 15 amino acids. Germline V gives CDR1 MNHNS, CDR2 SASEGT.

The V and J genes are TRBV5-1 and TRBJ2-3, with D possibly matching TRBD2 (6 bases). The V end was cut by 0 bases, the J end by 3 bases, with 8 bases between. The CDR3 length is 14 residues. Looked up from germline, CDR1 is SGHRS and CDR2 is YFSETQ. The CDR3 protein is CASSLGLGTDTQYF. The CDR3 coding sequence is TGCGCCAGCAGCTTGGGACTAGGGACAGATACGCAGTATTTT.

This clone has only a few counts. This chain joins TRBV4-1 and TRBJ2-5; 8 bases agree with TRBD2. Germline V CDR1 and CDR2: MGHRA, YSYEKL. Trimming cost V 3 bases and J 5 bases; bases outside gene matches: 5. The CDR3 is 14 amino acids. DNA of the CDR3: TGCGCCAGCAGCCAGGCGGGAGGAGGGGAGACCCAGTACTTC. Translating gives CASSQAGGGETQYF.

This chain joins TRBV6-6 and TRBJ1-2, with D hard to call. The germline gives CDR1 MNHNY, CDR2 SVGAGI (reference sequence). The V end lost 7 bases, the J end lost 4 bases, and 13 bases lay between the germline ends. The CDR3 runs 13 residues. CDR3 amino acids: CASKAGRAYGYTF. The CDR3 coding sequence is TGTGCCAGCAAGGCGGGGAGGGCCTATGGCTACACCTTC.

The CDR3 is CASSFGNQPQHF. CDR3 nucleotide sequence: TGTGCCAGTAGTTTCGGGAATCAGCCCCAGCATTTT. The chain employs TRBV19 and TRBJ1-5; D is ambiguous. V was clipped by 5 bases and J by 4 bases, with 6 bases between them. The germline V gene has CDR1 LNHDA and CDR2 SQIVND (reference sequence). The CDR3 covers 12 residues.

About this clone: Other DNA variants within this sample encode the same CDR3. This chain connects TRBV9 to TRBJ2-1; 14 nucleotides agree with TRBD2. The V and J ends lost 0 bases and 7 bases, in that order; junction bases with no gene match: 15. CDR1 and CDR2 (germline): SGDLS, YYNGEE. This CDR3 region has 20 residues. This chain's CDR3 is CASSVGGLAGGFGGRNEQFF. The CDR3 coding sequence is TGTGCCAGCAGCGTAGGTGGACTAGCGGGAGGCTTCGGGGGAAGAAATGAGCAGTTCTTC. Full variable domain (outside the CDR3, taken from reference TRBV9 and TRBJ2-1): DSGVTQTPKHLITATGQRVTLRCSPRSGDLSVYWYQQSLDQGLQFLIQYYNGEERAKGNILERFSAQQFPDLHSELNLSSLELGDSALYFCASSVGGLAGGFGGRNEQFFGPGTRLTVL.

The gene calls are TRBV5-4 and TRBJ2-7; possibly TRBD2 for D (6 bases). The CDR3 runs 15 residues. CDR1 and CDR2 (germline): SGHNT, YYREEE (reference sequence). V gave up 1 base and J gave up 7 bases, with 18 bases separating them. CDR3 protein: CASSLSSGVRGEQYF. The CDR3 nucleotides read TGTGCCAGCAGCTTGTCGTCCGGGGTCCGGGGGGAGCAGTACTTC.

For the CDR3, the DNA is TGTGCCAGCAGCTTGACGGGGGATGGCGGGGAGCTGTTTTTT. It encodes CASSLTGDGGELFF. The chain combines TRBV7-6 with TRBJ2-2, with D possibly matching TRBD2 (6 bases). The V end was cut by 3 bases, the J end by 7 bases, with 12 bases between. From germline, CDR1 is SGHVS and CDR2 FNYEAQ. There are 14 residues in the CDR3.

As to this clone: A read error may produce the germline difference seen at one junction end. The rearrangement links TRBV28 to TRBJ2-3; 9 positions match TRBD2. Germline values: CDR1 MDHEN, CDR2 SYDVKM. The CDR3 loop spans 12 amino acids. In DNA, the CDR3 is TGCGGGATAGCGGGAGACTCAGATACGCAGTATTTT. Its protein product is CGIAGDSDTQYF. The whole variable domain, filled in from reference TRBV28 and TRBJ2-3, reads DVKVTQSSRYLVKRTGEKVFLECVQDMDHENMFWYRQDPGLGLRLIYFSYDVKMKEKGDIPEGYSVSREKKERFSLILESASTNQTSMYLCGIAGDSDTQYFGPGTRLTVL.

This clone was detected once. The V gene is TRBV7-9, the J gene TRBJ2-7; 7 bases match TRBD1. The V gene end was trimmed by 3 bases and the J gene end by 5 bases; junction bases not matched to a gene: 10. This CDR3 spans 15 amino acids. Germline loops: CDR1 SEHNR, CDR2 FQNEAQ (reference sequence). The CDR3 sequence is CASSFSDRAHHEQYF. The CDR3 coding sequence is TGTGCCAGCAGCTTTTCTGACAGGGCGCACCACGAGCAGTACTTC.

The V and J genes are TRBV9 and TRBJ2-7, with 11 bases fitting TRBD2. V dropped 0 bases and J dropped 5; count of bases not matched to a gene: 7. The CDR3 is 16 amino acids. CDR1 and CDR2 from the germline V gene are SGDLS and YYNGEE. CDR3 bases: TGTGCCAGCAGCGTAGGAACTAGCGGGAGAGTCGACGAGCAGTACTTC. Its translation: CASSVGTSGRVDEQYF.